The rows below give T cell receptor beta chains drawn from one sample of a study of shared clonotypes between healthy human individuals. Profiled with immunoSEQ multiplex PCR; TCRdb holds only in-frame clones, not every one. This sample has 750,000 to 1,000,000 clones, with nearly 95% found just once. The sample comprised naive CD8+ T cells sorted from blood. Every receptor here comes from a man aged 25 to 45 in good health. Each CDR3 is given with its conserved first and last residue. Fields, in order: D gene, clone size, V gene, J gene, CDR3 length, CDR3 DNA, CDR3 protein. The D gene is left open where the match is weak. Rows give clone size only sometimes, using once, few, many, or a class for an expanded clone.

.	.	TRBV23-1	TRBJ2-7	16	TGCGCCAGCGGTTTGGGAGGGGGGGACAGACACTACGAGCAGTACTTC	CASGLGGGDRHYEQYF
TRBD1	.	TRBV27	TRBJ1-5	14	TGTGCCAGCAGTGTGGGACAGAGCAATCAGCCCCAGCATTTT	CASSVGQSNQPQHF
.	.	TRBV5-4	TRBJ2-5	13	TGTGCCAGCAGCTTGGGCAGGGCCGAGACCCAGTACTTC	CASSLGRAETQYF
.	.	TRBV6-5	TRBJ1-2	13	TGTGCCAGCAGTGAGTCAGGCGCCTATGGCTACACCTTC	CASSESGAYGYTF
TRBD1	.	TRBV11-2	TRBJ2-7	15	TGTGCCAGCAGCTCGGCACAGGGGTCTTTCGACGAGCAGTACTTC	CASSSAQGSFDEQYF
TRBD2	.	TRBV30	TRBJ2-1	15	TGTGCCTGGGACATAGCGGGAGCGGGGTACAATGAGCAGTTCTTC	CAWDIAGAGYNEQFF
.	.	TRBV28	TRBJ1-1	16	TGTGCCAGCAGTTTATTTACAGGCTCTATAAACACTGAAGCTTTCTTT	CASSLFTGSINTEAFF
TRBD1	.	TRBV7-9	TRBJ2-7	13	TGTGCCAGCAGCCAAACAGGGGTCTACGAGCAGTACTTC	CASSQTGVYEQYF
TRBD1	once	TRBV7-9	TRBJ2-3	17	TGTGCCAGCAGCTCCAAGGGAGCCGGGACAGGGCAAGATACGCAGTATTTT	CASSSKGAGTGQDTQYF
.	.	TRBV5-5	TRBJ2-7	16	TGTGCCAGCAACGAGAGAGGGCAGTCTTACTCCTACGAGCAGTACTTC	CASNERGQSYSYEQYF
.	.	TRBV15	TRBJ1-1	15	TGTGCCACCAGCAGGGTCGGGACATTGAACACTGAAGCTTTCTTT	CATSRVGTLNTEAFF
TRBD2	.	TRBV28	TRBJ2-7	16	TGTGCCAGCAGTTCCGCCGGGACTAGCGATTCGTACGAGCAGTACTTC	CASSSAGTSDSYEQYF
.	.	TRBV11-2	TRBJ2-5	12	TGTGCCAGCAGCAACAGGAAAGAGACCCAGTACTTC	CASSNRKETQYF
.	.	TRBV4-2	TRBJ2-5	18	TGTGCCAGCAGCCAAGATGCGGGTAGCGAAGTGTTGGGTGGGACCCAGTACTTC	CASSQDAGSEVLGGTQYF
.	.	TRBV5-8	TRBJ2-2	14	TGTGCCAGCAGCTGGGGACAGAACACCGGGGAGCTGTTTTTT	CASSWGQNTGELFF
TRBD2	once	TRBV28	TRBJ2-7	12	TGTGCCACCGTGGGGACTACCCAAGAGCAGTACTTC	CATVGTTQEQYF
TRBD1	.	TRBV28	TRBJ2-7	15	TGTGCCAGCAGTTTTGGGGCAGGGGGCTCTCACGAGCAGTACTTC	CASSFGAGGSHEQYF
.	.	TRBV21-1	TRBJ1-5	17	TGTGCCAGCAGCCGTAGGGACAGGGGAATTTGTTATCAGCCCCAGCATTTT	CASSRRDRGICYQPQHF
TRBD1	.	TRBV5-1	TRBJ2-1	17	TGCGCCAGCAGACCACCCGAGACAGGGGATAGGAAGAATGAGCAGTTCTTC	CASRPPETGDRKNEQFF
.	.	TRBV29-1	TRBJ2-7	14	TGCAGCGTTGTAAGGGCCACAGCTCCCTACGAGCAGTACTTC	CSVVRATAPYEQYF
TRBD1	once	TRBV6-6	TRBJ2-5	15	TGTGCCAGCAGTTACGAAACAGGGGACCCCGAGACCCAGTACTTC	CASSYETGDPETQYF
TRBD2	.	TRBV7-6	TRBJ2-7	16	TGTGCCAGCAGCCGAGGGGCGGCTAGCGGGATTGGGGAGCAGTACTTC	CASSRGAASGIGEQYF
.	.	TRBV13	TRBJ2-1	15	TGTGCCAGCAGCTACACGGACAGTTTAAGCAATGAGCAGTTCTTC	CASSYTDSLSNEQFF
.	.	TRBV6-1	TRBJ1-4	13	TGTGCCAGCAGTGAAATTGGCAGCGTCGAACTGTTTTTT	CASSEIGSVELFF
TRBD1	.	TRBV27	TRBJ1-2	17	TGTGCCAGCAAATTGGTCCCGGGACAGGGTTTAAACTATGGCTACACCTTC	CASKLVPGQGLNYGYTF
.	.	TRBV7-9	TRBJ2-1	14	TGTGCCAGCAGCTTACCGGGGTCCTACAATGAGCAGTTCTTC	CASSLPGSYNEQFF
.	.	TRBV11-2	TRBJ2-1	15	TGTGCCAGCAGCTCACCCCCCTTCTCCTACAATGAGCAGTTCTTC	CASSSPPFSYNEQFF
TRBD1	.	TRBV7-9	TRBJ1-5	15	TGTGCCAGCAGCACCGGGACAGGGTCGGGGCAGCCCCAGCATTTT	CASSTGTGSGQPQHF
.	.	TRBV7-6	TRBJ2-1	13	TGTGCCAGCAGTTTTGGGGAGTATAATGAGCAGTTCTTC	CASSFGEYNEQFF
TRBD1	.	TRBV11-2	TRBJ2-1	16	TGTGCCAGCAGCTTAGAATTTTCAGGACAGGGGTATGAGCAGTTCTTC	CASSLEFSGQGYEQFF
.	.	TRBV4-1	TRBJ2-3	14	TGCGCCAGCAGCCAAGATCGGCCGGCGGATACGCAGTATTTT	CASSQDRPADTQYF